This is a list of T cell receptor beta chains from one sample in a study of T-cell reconstitution after alpha-beta-depleted transplantation in children. TCRdb passed the PCR reads through MiXCR, listing each CDR3 protein once. The sample has 580,000 or so distinct CDR3 sequences; about 23% are singletons. Sample: PBMCs, mostly from graft donor cells, taken 360 days after TCRalphabeta/CD19-depleted stem cell transplant. The source is a boy younger than two who had a stem cell transplant for acute myeloid leukemia, so the T cells may come from the graft donor. CDR3s include the opening cysteine and the closing phenylalanine or tryptophan. Fields, in order: V gene, J gene, clone size, D gene, CDR3 protein, CDR3 DNA. D genes are given only for firm matches. Clone size appears in some rows only: once, few, many, or a class for an expanded clone.

V gene: TRBV12-3/TRBV12-4; J gene: TRBJ2-7; clone size: few; D gene: NA; CDR3 protein: CASSLVTQGISYEQYF; CDR3 DNA: TGTGCCAGCAGTTTAGTGACGCAAGGGATCTCCTACGAGCAGTACTTC
V gene: TRBV20-1; J gene: TRBJ1-5; clone size: many; D gene: TRBD1; CDR3 protein: CSARPQGDQPQHF; CDR3 DNA: TGCAGTGCTAGACCACAGGGGGATCAGCCCCAGCATTTT
V gene: TRBV12-3/TRBV12-4; J gene: TRBJ2-7; clone size: many; D gene: TRBD1; CDR3 protein: CASSSPWDRAYEQYF; CDR3 DNA: TGTGCCAGCAGTTCCCCATGGGACAGGGCTTACGAGCAGTACTTC
V gene: TRBV6-1; J gene: TRBJ2-7; clone size: few; D gene: NA; CDR3 protein: CASSTGQNPYEQYF; CDR3 DNA: TGTGCCAGCAGCACTGGACAGAACCCCTACGAGCAGTACTTC
V gene: TRBV6-5; J gene: TRBJ1-3; clone size: many; D gene: NA; CDR3 protein: CASSYSTGGNTIYF; CDR3 DNA: TGTGCCAGCAGTTACTCAACAGGTGGAAACACCATATATTTT
V gene: TRBV9; J gene: TRBJ2-3; clone size: few; D gene: TRBD2; CDR3 protein: CASSEGLAGPDTQYF; CDR3 DNA: TGTGCCAGCAGCGAGGGACTAGCGGGGCCTGATACGCAGTATTTT
V gene: TRBV6-6; J gene: TRBJ2-2; clone size: NA; D gene: NA; CDR3 protein: CASIGKAGELFF; CDR3 DNA: TGTGCCAGCATCGGGAAGGCCGGGGAGCTGTTTTTT
V gene: TRBV12-3/TRBV12-4; J gene: TRBJ1-2; clone size: NA; D gene: NA; CDR3 protein: CASSLEVFYGYTF; CDR3 DNA: TGTGCCAGCAGTTTAGAAGTGTTCTATGGCTACACCTTC
V gene: TRBV7-9; J gene: TRBJ1-3; clone size: many; D gene: NA; CDR3 protein: CASSLDRGSGNTIYF; CDR3 DNA: TGTGCCAGCAGCTTAGATAGGGGCTCTGGAAACACCATATATTTT
V gene: TRBV4-1; J gene: TRBJ2-2; clone size: many; D gene: NA; CDR3 protein: CASSQDSQPGELFF; CDR3 DNA: TGCGCCAGCAGCCAAGATTCCCAGCCCGGGGAGCTGTTTTTT
V gene: TRBV7-2; J gene: TRBJ1-4; clone size: NA; D gene: NA; CDR3 protein: CASSLVGGGNNEKLFF; CDR3 DNA: TGTGCCAGCAGCTTGGTAGGAGGCGGAAATAATGAAAAACTGTTTTTT
V gene: TRBV7-2; J gene: TRBJ1-2; clone size: many; D gene: NA; CDR3 protein: CASSRMGVRQGYGYTF; CDR3 DNA: TGTGCCAGCAGCCGGATGGGGGTGCGCCAAGGTTATGGCTACACCTTC
V gene: TRBV19; J gene: TRBJ2-7; clone size: many; D gene: NA; CDR3 protein: CATRSAEKTYEQYF; CDR3 DNA: TGTGCCACCAGAAGTGCGGAGAAAACCTACGAGCAGTACTTC
V gene: TRBV9; J gene: TRBJ1-2; clone size: NA; D gene: NA; CDR3 protein: CASSVGQGWANYGYTF; CDR3 DNA: TGTGCCAGCAGCGTAGGCCAGGGTTGGGCTAACTATGGCTACACCTTC
V gene: TRBV20-1; J gene: TRBJ1-2; clone size: few; D gene: NA; CDR3 protein: CSARAEQINYGYTF; CDR3 DNA: TGCAGTGCTAGAGCCGAACAGATTAACTATGGCTACACCTTC
V gene: TRBV18; J gene: TRBJ2-1; clone size: NA; D gene: NA; CDR3 protein: CASSPPELGAFHEQFF; CDR3 DNA: TGTGCCAGCTCACCACCCGAGCTTGGGGCCTTTCATGAGCAGTTCTTC
V gene: TRBV6-5; J gene: TRBJ1-1; clone size: many; D gene: NA; CDR3 protein: CASSYSSEAFF; CDR3 DNA: TGTGCCAGCAGTTACTCGTCTGAAGCTTTCTTT
V gene: TRBV5-1; J gene: TRBJ2-2; clone size: many; D gene: NA; CDR3 protein: CASSSNGQLNTGELFF; CDR3 DNA: TGCGCCAGCAGCTCGAACGGACAGCTCAACACCGGGGAGCTTTTTTTT
V gene: TRBV15; J gene: TRBJ1-1; clone size: many; D gene: NA; CDR3 protein: CATSRADTNTEAFF; CDR3 DNA: TGTGCCACCAGCAGAGCAGATACGAACACTGAAGCTTTCTTT
V gene: TRBV20-1; J gene: TRBJ1-5; clone size: few; D gene: NA; CDR3 protein: CSAMTGGADQPQHF; CDR3 DNA: TGCAGTGCTATGACAGGAGGCGCGGATCAGCCCCAGCATTTT
V gene: TRBV15; J gene: TRBJ1-5; clone size: few; D gene: NA; CDR3 protein: CATSRDPQQPQHF; CDR3 DNA: TGTGCCACCAGCAGAGATCCTCAACAGCCCCAGCATTTT
V gene: TRBV9; J gene: TRBJ2-5; clone size: NA; D gene: TRBD2; CDR3 protein: CASSVSLAGGQETQYF; CDR3 DNA: TGTGCCAGCAGCGTAAGCCTAGCGGGGGGGCAAGAGACCCAGTACTTC
V gene: TRBV4-1; J gene: TRBJ1-2; clone size: NA; D gene: NA; CDR3 protein: CASSQGRWGGYTF; CDR3 DNA: TGCGCCAGCAGCCAAGGGAGATGGGGCGGCTACACCTTC
V gene: TRBV27; J gene: TRBJ1-5; clone size: many; D gene: NA; CDR3 protein: CASSLRGTRGVGGGNQPQHF; CDR3 DNA: TGTGCCAGCAGTTTGCGGGGCACTAGGGGAGTTGGGGGAGGCAATCAGCCCCAGCATTTT
V gene: TRBV6-5; J gene: TRBJ1-1; clone size: NA; D gene: NA; CDR3 protein: CASSSLGGWMTEAFF; CDR3 DNA: TGTGCCAGCAGTTCCCTTGGGGGTTGGATGACTGAAGCTTTCTTT
V gene: TRBV7-9; J gene: TRBJ1-5; clone size: NA; D gene: NA; CDR3 protein: CASSFQPNQPQHF; CDR3 DNA: TGTGCCAGCAGCTTCCAGCCCAATCAGCCCCAGCATTTT
V gene: TRBV12-3/TRBV12-4; J gene: TRBJ1-2; clone size: NA; D gene: NA; CDR3 protein: CASSRPGENYGYTF; CDR3 DNA: TGTGCCAGCAGTCGCCCAGGGGAGAACTATGGCTACACCTTC
V gene: TRBV6-4; J gene: TRBJ2-5; clone size: NA; D gene: NA; CDR3 protein: CASNPDLYPRPRLPEGLKETQYF; CDR3 DNA: TGTGCCAGCAACCCAGACCTCTATCCCAGGCCCCGGCTTCCTGAGGGACTCAAAGAGACCCAGTACTTC
V gene: TRBV15; J gene: TRBJ2-7; clone size: NA; D gene: NA; CDR3 protein: CATSRDLGWRGNEQYF; CDR3 DNA: TGTGCCACCAGCAGAGATTTGGGGTGGAGAGGCAACGAGCAGTACTTC
V gene: TRBV12-3/TRBV12-4; J gene: TRBJ2-3; clone size: many; D gene: NA; CDR3 protein: CASSLGGRGTDTQYF; CDR3 DNA: TGTGCCAGCAGTTTAGGGGGCAGGGGCACAGATACGCAGTATTTT
V gene: TRBV11-1; J gene: TRBJ2-4; clone size: many; D gene: NA; CDR3 protein: CASSLGTGKDIQYF; CDR3 DNA: TGTGCCAGCAGCTTAGGAACGGGGAAGGACATTCAGTACTTC
V gene: TRBV18; J gene: TRBJ2-1; clone size: many; D gene: NA; CDR3 protein: CASSPPVGIPSSYNEQFF; CDR3 DNA: TGTGCCAGCTCACCACCGGTAGGGATCCCCAGCTCCTACAATGAGCAGTTCTTC
V gene: TRBV5-1; J gene: TRBJ2-3; clone size: NA; D gene: NA; CDR3 protein: CASNPQGELPTDTQYF; CDR3 DNA: TGCGCCAGCAACCCCCAAGGGGAATTGCCCACAGATACGCAGTATTTT
V gene: TRBV23-1; J gene: TRBJ1-3; clone size: few; D gene: TRBD1; CDR3 protein: CASSQSRQGSSGNTIYF; CDR3 DNA: TGCGCCAGCAGTCAATCGAGACAGGGAAGCTCTGGAAACACCATATATTTT
V gene: TRBV14; J gene: TRBJ2-1; clone size: many; D gene: NA; CDR3 protein: CASSPDNYNEQFF; CDR3 DNA: TGTGCCAGCAGTCCCGACAACTACAATGAGCAGTTCTTC
V gene: TRBV18; J gene: TRBJ2-3; clone size: once; D gene: TRBD1; CDR3 protein: CASSPQMTGTSTDTQYF; CDR3 DNA: TGTGCCAGCTCACCGCAAATGACAGGGACCTCCACAGATACGCAGTATTTT
V gene: TRBV20-1; J gene: TRBJ2-1; clone size: NA; D gene: TRBD2; CDR3 protein: CSASGGLAASQSYNEQFF; CDR3 DNA: TGCAGTGCTAGTGGTGGACTAGCCGCCAGTCAGTCCTACAATGAGCAGTTCTTC
V gene: TRBV6-2/TRBV6-3; J gene: TRBJ1-1; clone size: NA; D gene: NA; CDR3 protein: CASSLPVLNTEAFF; CDR3 DNA: TGTGCCAGCAGTCTACCCGTTTTGAACACTGAAGCTTTCTTT
V gene: TRBV6-5; J gene: TRBJ1-6; clone size: NA; D gene: NA; CDR3 protein: CASSYSSSSSYNSPLHF; CDR3 DNA: TGTGCCAGCAGTTACTCTTCCTCAAGCTCCTATAATTCACCCCTCCACTTT
V gene: TRBV20-1; J gene: TRBJ2-3; clone size: few; D gene: NA; CDR3 protein: CSAFGGSTDTQYF; CDR3 DNA: TGCAGTGCTTTCGGCGGGAGCACAGATACGCAGTATTTT
V gene: TRBV28; J gene: TRBJ1-4; clone size: many; D gene: TRBD1; CDR3 protein: CASRFRDRDRVGLFF; CDR3 DNA: TGTGCCAGCAGATTCCGTGACCGGGACAGGGTCGGACTGTTTTTT
V gene: TRBV7-2; J gene: TRBJ1-2; clone size: few; D gene: NA; CDR3 protein: CASSLEGIYGYTF; CDR3 DNA: TGTGCCAGCAGCCTCGAGGGGATCTATGGCTACACCTTC
V gene: TRBV5-5; J gene: TRBJ2-3; clone size: many; D gene: TRBD1; CDR3 protein: CASSLKRQGATDTQYF; CDR3 DNA: TGTGCCAGCAGCTTGAAGAGACAGGGGGCGACAGATACGCAGTATTTT
V gene: TRBV12-3/TRBV12-4; J gene: TRBJ2-1; clone size: few; D gene: TRBD2; CDR3 protein: CASRSGTSGKFF; CDR3 DNA: TGTGCCAGCAGGTCCGGGACTAGTGGGAAGTTCTTC
V gene: TRBV6-1; J gene: TRBJ2-4; clone size: NA; D gene: TRBD1; CDR3 protein: CASSVGGPKNIQYF; CDR3 DNA: TGTGCCAGCAGTGTAGGGGGCCCCAAAAACATTCAGTACTTC
V gene: TRBV24-1; J gene: TRBJ2-5; clone size: NA; D gene: TRBD1; CDR3 protein: CATSANGQGVAETQYF; CDR3 DNA: TGTGCCACCAGTGCTAACGGACAGGGAGTCGCAGAGACCCAGTACTTC
V gene: TRBV7-3; J gene: TRBJ1-1; clone size: NA; D gene: NA; CDR3 protein: CASSLSRGAEAFF; CDR3 DNA: TGTGCCAGCAGCTTATCGCGGGGGGCTGAAGCTTTCTTT